This passage covers 4 T cell receptor beta chains from one sample sequenced in a study of blood T cell repertoires in COVID-19. TCRdb's copy holds only in-frame clones and misses some; the assay was immunoSEQ multiplex PCR. The table has about 59,000 clones, about 93% seen once. The specimen sequenced was peripheral blood. These receptors were taken from a man aged 80 or over with acute or convalescent COVID-19.

As to this clone: At the DNA level, this CDR3 is encoded by other sequences in the same sample as well. The chain joins TRBV2 to TRBJ2-7; TRBD2 is a possible D gene (6 bases). This CDR3 has 13 amino acids. CDR1 is SNHLY, CDR2 FYNNEI, per germline. V lost 6 bases to trimming and J lost 4 bases, with 13 bases between them. The DNA of the CDR3 is TGTGCCAGCAGGGGTGGGGCGGGGTACGAGCAGTACTTC. Amino acids: CASRGGAGYEQYF. The variable domain in full, completed from reference TRBV2 and TRBJ2-7, reads EPEVTQTPSHQVTQMGQEVILRCVPISNHLYFYWYRQILGQKVEFLVSFYNNEISEKSEIFDDQFSVERPDGSNFTLKIRSTKLEDSAMYFCASRGGAGYEQYFGPGTRLTVT.

This sequence joins TRBV7-8 and TRBJ1-1; TRBD1 matches 7 bases. Germline CDR1 SGHVS, CDR2 FQNEAQ. The V segment lost 0 bases and the J segment 0 bases; nucleotides outside the gene matches: 16. The CDR3 runs to 20 residues. The CDR3 DNA is TGTGCCAGCAGCTTAGCTCCTAAACCGGGACAGCCAACTATGAACACTGAAGCTTTCTTT. This translates into CASSLAPKPGQPTMNTEAFF.

This sequence joins TRBV3-1 (or the pseudogene TRBV3-2) and TRBJ2-3; 9 positions match TRBD2. V dropped 2 bases and J dropped 2; count of bases not matched to a gene: 2. The CDR3 has 15 residues. Germline CDR1 LGHDT, CDR2 YNNKEL (reference sequence). The CDR3 nucleotides read TGTGCCAGCAGCCAAACTAGCGGGTACACAGATACGCAGTATTTT. Its protein product is CASSQTSGYTDTQYF.

The gene calls are TRBV6-5 and TRBJ1-3, with 10 bases that match TRBD1. The germline CDR1 and CDR2 sequences are MNHEY and SVGAGI. The CDR3 has 16 residues. V gave up 2 bases and J gave up 2 bases; unmatched junction bases: 3. CDR3 in DNA: TGTGCCAGCAGTTACGGGACAGGGGCTGCTGGAAACACCATATATTTT. The encoded protein is CASSYGTGAAGNTIYF.